The T cell receptor (beta chain) described here comes from a study of cytomegalovirus exposure and HLA in healthy donors. Study-wide results and limits: The study found most TCR sequences rare, yet found some public TCRs in many donors.

There are 17 residues in the CDR3. The trim removed 6 bases at V and 1 base at J, leaving 12 bases unmatched. Per germline, CDR1 SGHTS and CDR2 YDEGEE. About this clone: What it binds is not known.

PCR involved 60 Vbeta and 13 Jbeta primers. Using immunoSEQ multiplex PCR, the repertoire was profiled, and TCRdb retains in-frame clones only, with some absent. The table records about 200,000 clones, approximately 80% of them present only once. The receptor was derived from a man in his forties or fifties in good health and CMV-seronegative. The sample consisted of PBMCs. This chain joins TRBV5-8 and TRBJ1-5; 8 bases are a match to TRBD1. The CDR3 sequence: CASKWTGWVDSNQPQHF. CDR3 nucleotides: TGTGCCAGCAAATGGACAGGGTGGGTTGACAGCAATCAGCCCCAGCATTTT. The entire variable domain, with the rest obtained from reference TRBV5-8 and TRBJ1-5, is as follows: EAGVTQSPTHLIKTRGQQATLRCSPISGHTSVYWYQQALGLGLQFLLWYDEGEERNRGNFPPRFSGRQFPNYSSELNVNALELEDSALYLCASKWTGWVDSNQPQHFGDGTRLSIL.